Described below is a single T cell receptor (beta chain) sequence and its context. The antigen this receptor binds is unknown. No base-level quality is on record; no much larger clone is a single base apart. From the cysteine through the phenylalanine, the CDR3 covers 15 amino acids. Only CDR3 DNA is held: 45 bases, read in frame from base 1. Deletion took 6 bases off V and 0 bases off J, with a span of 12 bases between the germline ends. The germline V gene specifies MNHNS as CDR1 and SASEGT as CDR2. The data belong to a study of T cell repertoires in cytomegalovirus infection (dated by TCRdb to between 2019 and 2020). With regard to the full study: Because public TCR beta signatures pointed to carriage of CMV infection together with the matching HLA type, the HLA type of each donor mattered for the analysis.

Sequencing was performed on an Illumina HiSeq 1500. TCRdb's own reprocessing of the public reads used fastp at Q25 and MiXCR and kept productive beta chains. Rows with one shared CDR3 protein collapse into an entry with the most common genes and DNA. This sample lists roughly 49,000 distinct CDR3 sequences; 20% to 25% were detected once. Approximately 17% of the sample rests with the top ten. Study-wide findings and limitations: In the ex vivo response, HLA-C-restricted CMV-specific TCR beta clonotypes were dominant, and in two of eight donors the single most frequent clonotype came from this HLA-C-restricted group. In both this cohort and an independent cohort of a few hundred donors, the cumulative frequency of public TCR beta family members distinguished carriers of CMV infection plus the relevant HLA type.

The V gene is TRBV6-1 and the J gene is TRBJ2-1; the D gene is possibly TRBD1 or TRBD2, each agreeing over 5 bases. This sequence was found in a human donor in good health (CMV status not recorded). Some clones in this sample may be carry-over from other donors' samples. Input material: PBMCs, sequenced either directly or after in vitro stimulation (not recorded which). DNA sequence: TGTGCCAGCAGGACGGGGCCAAGCTCCTACAATGAGCAGTTCTTC. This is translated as CASRTGPSSYNEQFF.